This T cell receptor (beta chain) was found in a study of early T cells in non-severe SARS-CoV-2 infection. Study context: Sequencing used unsorted whole-blood bulk RNA, so chains lack pairing.

A remark on this clonotype: Its antigen is still unknown.

The CDR3 extends over 11 amino acids. Between the trimmed V and J ends, which lost 8 bases and 8 bases, there was a span of 9 bases. Per the germline V gene, CDR1 is MDHEN and CDR2 is SYDVKM. Overall study results and limits: A preference for anti-spike CD8 responses marked VDJdb matching, which missed private and CD4 specificities.

Unique molecular identifiers (one per individual cDNA molecule) were attached. TCRdb reprocessed the 5' RACE reads with MiXCR, giving one entry per CDR3 protein. The sample contains fewer than 60,000 distinct CDR3 sequences, 7.5% to 10% of which appear only once. This clonotype was obtained from an adult who was a healthcare worker with PCR-confirmed SARS-CoV-2 infection or an uninfected control (not recorded which). The chain uses TRBV28 and TRBJ1-4; no firm D call. Specimen: whole blood. CDR3 in amino acids: CASFSREKLFF. In DNA, the CDR3 is TGTGCCAGCTTTAGCAGGGAAAAACTGTTTTTT.